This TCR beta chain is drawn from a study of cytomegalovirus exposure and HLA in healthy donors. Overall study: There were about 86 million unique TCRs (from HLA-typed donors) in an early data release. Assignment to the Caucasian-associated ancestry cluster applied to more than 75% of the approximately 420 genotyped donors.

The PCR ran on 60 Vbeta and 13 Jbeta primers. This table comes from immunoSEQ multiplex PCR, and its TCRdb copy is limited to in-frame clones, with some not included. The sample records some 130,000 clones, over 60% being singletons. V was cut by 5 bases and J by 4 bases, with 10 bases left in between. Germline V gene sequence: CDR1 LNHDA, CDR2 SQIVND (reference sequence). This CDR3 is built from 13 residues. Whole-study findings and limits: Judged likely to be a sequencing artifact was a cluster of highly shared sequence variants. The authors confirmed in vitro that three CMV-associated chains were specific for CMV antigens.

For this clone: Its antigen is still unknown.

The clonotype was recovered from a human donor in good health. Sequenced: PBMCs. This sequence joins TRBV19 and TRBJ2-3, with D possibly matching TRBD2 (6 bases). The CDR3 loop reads CASSLLAADTQYF. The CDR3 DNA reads TGTGCCAGTAGTTTACTAGCCGCAGATACGCAGTATTTT.